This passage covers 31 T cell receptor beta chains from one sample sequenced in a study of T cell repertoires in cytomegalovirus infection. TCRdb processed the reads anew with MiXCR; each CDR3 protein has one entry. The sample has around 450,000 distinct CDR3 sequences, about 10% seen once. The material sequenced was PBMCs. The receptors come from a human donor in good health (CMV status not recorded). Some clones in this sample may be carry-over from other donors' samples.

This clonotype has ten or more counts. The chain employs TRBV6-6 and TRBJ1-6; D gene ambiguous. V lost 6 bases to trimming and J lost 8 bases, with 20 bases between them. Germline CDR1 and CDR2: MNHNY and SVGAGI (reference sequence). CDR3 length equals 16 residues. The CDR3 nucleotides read TGTGCCAGCAGCGCAATTGGGAGTCTCGGGGATTCACCCCTCCACTTT. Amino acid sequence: CASSAIGSLGDSPLHF.

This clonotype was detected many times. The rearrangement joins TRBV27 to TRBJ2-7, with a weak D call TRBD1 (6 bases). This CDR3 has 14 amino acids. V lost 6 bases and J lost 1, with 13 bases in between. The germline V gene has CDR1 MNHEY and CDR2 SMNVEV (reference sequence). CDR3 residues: CASSQTGLSYEQYF. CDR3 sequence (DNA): TGTGCCAGCAGCCAGACAGGTCTTTCCTACGAGCAGTACTTC.

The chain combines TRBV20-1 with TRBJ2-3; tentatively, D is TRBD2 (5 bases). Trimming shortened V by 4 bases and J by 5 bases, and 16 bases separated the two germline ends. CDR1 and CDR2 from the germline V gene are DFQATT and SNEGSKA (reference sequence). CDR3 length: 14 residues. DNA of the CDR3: TGCAGTGCTAATCTAGCCATCGCCGGAGATACGCAGTATTTT. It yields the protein CSANLAIAGDTQYF.

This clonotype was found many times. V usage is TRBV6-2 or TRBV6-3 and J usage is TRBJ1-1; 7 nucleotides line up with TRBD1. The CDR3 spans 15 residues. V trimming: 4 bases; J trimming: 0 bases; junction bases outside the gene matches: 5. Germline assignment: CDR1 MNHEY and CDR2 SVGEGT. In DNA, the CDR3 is TGTGCCAGCAGTTTGAACAGGGGCTTGAACACTGAAGCTTTCTTT. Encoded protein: CASSLNRGLNTEAFF.

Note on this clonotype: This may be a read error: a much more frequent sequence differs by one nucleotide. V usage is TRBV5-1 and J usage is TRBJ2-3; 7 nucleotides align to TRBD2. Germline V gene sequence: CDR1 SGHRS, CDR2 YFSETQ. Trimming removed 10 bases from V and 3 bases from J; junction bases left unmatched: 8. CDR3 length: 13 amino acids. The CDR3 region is CAGKTGGTDTQYF. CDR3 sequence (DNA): TGCGCCGGCAAGACGGGAGGAACAGATACGCAGTATTTT. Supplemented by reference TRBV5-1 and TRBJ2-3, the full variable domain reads KAGVTQTPRYLIKTRGQQVTLSCSPISGHRSVSWYQQTPGQGLQFLFEYFSETQRNKGNFPGRFSGRQFSNSRSEMNVSTLELGDSALYLCAGKTGGTDTQYFGPGTRLTVL.

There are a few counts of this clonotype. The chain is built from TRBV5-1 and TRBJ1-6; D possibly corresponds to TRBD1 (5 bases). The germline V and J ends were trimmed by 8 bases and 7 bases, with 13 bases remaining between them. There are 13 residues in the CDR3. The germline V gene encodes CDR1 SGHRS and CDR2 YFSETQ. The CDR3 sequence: CASSGVENSPLHF. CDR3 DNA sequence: TGCGCCAGTTCGGGGGTGGAAAATTCACCCCTCCACTTT.

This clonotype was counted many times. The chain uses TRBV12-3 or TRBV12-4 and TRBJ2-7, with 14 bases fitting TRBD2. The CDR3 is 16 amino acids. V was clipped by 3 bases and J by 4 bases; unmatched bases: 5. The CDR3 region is CASSLGLAGVLYEQYF. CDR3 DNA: TGTGCCAGCAGTTTGGGACTAGCGGGGGTCCTTTACGAGCAGTACTTC.

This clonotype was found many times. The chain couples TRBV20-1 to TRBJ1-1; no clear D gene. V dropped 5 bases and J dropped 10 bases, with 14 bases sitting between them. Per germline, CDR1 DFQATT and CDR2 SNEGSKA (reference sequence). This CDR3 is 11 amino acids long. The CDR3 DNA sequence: TGCAGTGCTGAACAGTCTCGGTTAGCTTTCTTT. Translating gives CSAEQSRLAFF.

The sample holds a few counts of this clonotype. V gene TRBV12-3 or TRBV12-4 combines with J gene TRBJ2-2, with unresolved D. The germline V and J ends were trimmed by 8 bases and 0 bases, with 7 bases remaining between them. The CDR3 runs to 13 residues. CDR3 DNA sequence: TGTGCCAGCGGGCGGCCGAACACCGGGGAGCTGTTTTTT. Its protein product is CASGRPNTGELFF.

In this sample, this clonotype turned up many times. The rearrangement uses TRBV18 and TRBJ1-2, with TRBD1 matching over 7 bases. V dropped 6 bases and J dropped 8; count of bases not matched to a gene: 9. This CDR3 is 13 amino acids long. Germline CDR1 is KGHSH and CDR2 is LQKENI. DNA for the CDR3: TGTGCCAGCTCTCCCGGGACAGAGGACGGCTACACCTTC. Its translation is CASSPGTEDGYTF.

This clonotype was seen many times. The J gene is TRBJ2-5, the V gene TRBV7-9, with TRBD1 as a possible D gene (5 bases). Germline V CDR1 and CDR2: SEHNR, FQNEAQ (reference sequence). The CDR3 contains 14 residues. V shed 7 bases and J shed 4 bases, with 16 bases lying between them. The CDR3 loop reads CASNPGRDVETQYF. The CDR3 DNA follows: TGTGCCAGCAACCCGGGCAGGGATGTAGAGACCCAGTACTTC.

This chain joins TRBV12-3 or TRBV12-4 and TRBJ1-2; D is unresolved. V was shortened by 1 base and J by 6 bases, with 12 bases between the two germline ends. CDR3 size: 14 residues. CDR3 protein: CASSLGEGLNGYTF. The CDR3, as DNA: TGTGCCAGCAGTTTAGGGGAGGGCCTAAATGGCTACACCTTC.

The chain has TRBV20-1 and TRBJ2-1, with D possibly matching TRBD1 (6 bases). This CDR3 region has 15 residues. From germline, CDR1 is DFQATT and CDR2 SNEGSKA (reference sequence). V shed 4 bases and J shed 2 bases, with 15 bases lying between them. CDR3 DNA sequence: TGCAGTGCTACGATTACAGGGCCCGCCTACAATGAGCAGTTCTTC. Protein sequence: CSATITGPAYNEQFF.

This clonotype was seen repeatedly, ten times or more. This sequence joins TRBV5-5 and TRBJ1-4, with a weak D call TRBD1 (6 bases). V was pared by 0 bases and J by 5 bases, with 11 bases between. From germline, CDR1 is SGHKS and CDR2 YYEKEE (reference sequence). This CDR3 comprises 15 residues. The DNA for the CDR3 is TGTGCCAGCAGCTTGGAGGGCAGGGGCAATGAAAAACTGTTTTTT. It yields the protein CASSLEGRGNEKLFF. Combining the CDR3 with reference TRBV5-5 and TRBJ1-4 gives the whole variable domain DAGVTQSPTHLIKTRGQQVTLRCSPISGHKSVSWYQQVLGQGPQFIFQYYEKEERGRGNFPDRFSARQFPNYSSELNVNALLLGDSALYLCASSLEGRGNEKLFFGSGTQLSVL.

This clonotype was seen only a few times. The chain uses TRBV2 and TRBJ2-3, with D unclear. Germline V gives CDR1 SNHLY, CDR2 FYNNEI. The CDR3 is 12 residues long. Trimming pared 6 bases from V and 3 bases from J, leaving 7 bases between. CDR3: CASRVDTDTQYF. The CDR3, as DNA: TGTGCCAGCAGGGTGGATACAGATACGCAGTATTTT.

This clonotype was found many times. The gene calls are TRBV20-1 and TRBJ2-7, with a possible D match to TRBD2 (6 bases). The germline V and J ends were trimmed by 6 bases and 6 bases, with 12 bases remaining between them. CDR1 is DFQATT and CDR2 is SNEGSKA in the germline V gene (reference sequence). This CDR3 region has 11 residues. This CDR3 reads CSARGGSEQYF. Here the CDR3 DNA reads TGCAGTGCCCGGGGAGGCAGCGAGCAGTACTTC.

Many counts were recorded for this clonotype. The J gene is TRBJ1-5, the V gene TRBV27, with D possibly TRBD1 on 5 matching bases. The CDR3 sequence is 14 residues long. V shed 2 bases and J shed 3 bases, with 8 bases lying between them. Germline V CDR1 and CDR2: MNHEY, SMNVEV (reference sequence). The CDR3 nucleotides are TGTGCCAGCAGTTTACCAGGGCCCAATCAGCCCCAGCATTTT. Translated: CASSLPGPNQPQHF.

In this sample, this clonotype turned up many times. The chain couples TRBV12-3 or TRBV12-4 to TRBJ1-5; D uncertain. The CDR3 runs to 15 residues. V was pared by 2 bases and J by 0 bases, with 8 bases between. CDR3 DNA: TGTGCCAGCAGTTTAAGCAGTCCTAGCAATCAGCCCCAGCATTTT. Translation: CASSLSSPSNQPQHF.

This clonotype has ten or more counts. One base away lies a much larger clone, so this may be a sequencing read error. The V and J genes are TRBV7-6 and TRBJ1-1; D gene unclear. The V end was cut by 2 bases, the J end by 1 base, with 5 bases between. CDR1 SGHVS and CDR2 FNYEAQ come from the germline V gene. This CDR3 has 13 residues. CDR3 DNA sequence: TGTGCCAGCAGCTTACAGTGGAACACTGAAGCTTTCTTT. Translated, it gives CASSLQWNTEAFF.

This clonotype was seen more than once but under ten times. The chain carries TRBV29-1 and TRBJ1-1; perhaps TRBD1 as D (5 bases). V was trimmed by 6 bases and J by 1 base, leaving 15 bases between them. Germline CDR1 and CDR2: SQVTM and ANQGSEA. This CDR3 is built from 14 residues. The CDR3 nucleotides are TGCAGCGTGGGACCCGGGACGGAGAACACTGAAGCTTTCTTT. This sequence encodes CSVGPGTENTEAFF.

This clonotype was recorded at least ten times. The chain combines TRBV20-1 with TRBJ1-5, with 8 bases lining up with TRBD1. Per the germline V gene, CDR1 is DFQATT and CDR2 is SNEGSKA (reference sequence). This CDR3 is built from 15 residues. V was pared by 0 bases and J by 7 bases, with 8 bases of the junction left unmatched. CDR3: CSARDVQGVRQPQHF. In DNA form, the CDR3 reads TGCAGTGCTAGAGATGTACAGGGGGTGAGGCAGCCCCAGCATTTT.

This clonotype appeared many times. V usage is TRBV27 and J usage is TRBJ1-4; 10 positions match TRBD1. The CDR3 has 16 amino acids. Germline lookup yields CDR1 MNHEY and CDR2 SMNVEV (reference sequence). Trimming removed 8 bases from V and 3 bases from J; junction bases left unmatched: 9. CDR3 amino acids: CASGRRQGAANEKLFF. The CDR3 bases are TGTGCCAGCGGCCGCCGACAGGGGGCAGCTAATGAAAAACTGTTTTTT.

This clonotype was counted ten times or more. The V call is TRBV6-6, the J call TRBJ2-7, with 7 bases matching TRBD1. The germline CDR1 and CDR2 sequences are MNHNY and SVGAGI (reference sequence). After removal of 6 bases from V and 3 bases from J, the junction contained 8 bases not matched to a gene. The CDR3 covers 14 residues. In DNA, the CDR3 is TGTGCCAGCAGCCAGCGACAGGGTGGCTACGAGCAGTACTTC. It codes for CASSQRQGGYEQYF.

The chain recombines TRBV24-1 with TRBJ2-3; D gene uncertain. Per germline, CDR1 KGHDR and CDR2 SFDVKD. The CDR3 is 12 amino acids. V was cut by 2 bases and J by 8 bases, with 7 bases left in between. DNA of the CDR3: TGTGCCACCAGTGATTCGTTGACTACGCAGTATTTT. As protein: CATSDSLTTQYF.

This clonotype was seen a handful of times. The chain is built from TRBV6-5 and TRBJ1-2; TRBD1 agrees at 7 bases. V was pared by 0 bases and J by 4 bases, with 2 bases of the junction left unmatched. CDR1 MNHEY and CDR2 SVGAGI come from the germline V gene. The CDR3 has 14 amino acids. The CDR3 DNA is TGTGCCAGCAGTTACTCGGAGGGGGCCTATGGCTACACCTTC. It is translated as CASSYSEGAYGYTF.

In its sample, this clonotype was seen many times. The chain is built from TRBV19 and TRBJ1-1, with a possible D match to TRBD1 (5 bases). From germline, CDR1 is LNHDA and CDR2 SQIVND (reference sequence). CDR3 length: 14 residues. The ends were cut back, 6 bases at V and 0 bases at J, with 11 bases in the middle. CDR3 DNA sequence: TGTGCCAGTAGCTGGGGCAGCATGAACACTGAAGCTTTCTTT. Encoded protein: CASSWGSMNTEAFF. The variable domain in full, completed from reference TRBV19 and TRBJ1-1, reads DGGITQSPKYLFRKEGQNVTLSCEQNLNHDAMYWYRQDPGQGLRLIYYSQIVNDFQKGDIAEGYSVSREKKESFPLTVTSAQKNPTAFYLCASSWGSMNTEAFFGQGTRLTVV.

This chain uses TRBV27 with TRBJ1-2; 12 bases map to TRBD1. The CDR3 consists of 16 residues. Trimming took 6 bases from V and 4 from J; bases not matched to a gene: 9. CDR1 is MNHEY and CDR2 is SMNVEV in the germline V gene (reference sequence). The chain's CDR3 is CASRPGQGAVVYGYTF. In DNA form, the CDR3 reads TGTGCCAGCAGACCGGGACAGGGGGCGGTGGTCTATGGCTACACCTTC.

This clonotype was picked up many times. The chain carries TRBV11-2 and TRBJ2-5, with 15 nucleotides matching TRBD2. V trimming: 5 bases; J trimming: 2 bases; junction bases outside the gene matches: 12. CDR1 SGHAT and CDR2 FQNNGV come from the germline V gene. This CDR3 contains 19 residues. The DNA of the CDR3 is TGTGCCAGCAGCCGAAGCGGGACTAGCGGGGGGTTCCTTCAAGAGACCCAGTACTTC. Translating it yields CASSRSGTSGGFLQETQYF.

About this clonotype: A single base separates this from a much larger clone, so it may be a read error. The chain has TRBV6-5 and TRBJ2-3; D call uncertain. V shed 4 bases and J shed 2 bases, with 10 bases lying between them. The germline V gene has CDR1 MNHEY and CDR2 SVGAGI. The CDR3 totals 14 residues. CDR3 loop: CASSCDPITDTQYF. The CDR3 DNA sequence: TGTGCCAGCAGTTGCGACCCAATCACAGATACGCAGTATTTT.

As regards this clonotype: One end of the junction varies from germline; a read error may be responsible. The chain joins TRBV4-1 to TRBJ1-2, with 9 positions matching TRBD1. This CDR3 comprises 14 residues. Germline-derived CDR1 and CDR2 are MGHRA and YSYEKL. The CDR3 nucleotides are TGTGCCAGCAGCCAAAGCGGGACAGGGAGCGGCTACACCTTC. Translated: CASSQSGTGSGYTF.

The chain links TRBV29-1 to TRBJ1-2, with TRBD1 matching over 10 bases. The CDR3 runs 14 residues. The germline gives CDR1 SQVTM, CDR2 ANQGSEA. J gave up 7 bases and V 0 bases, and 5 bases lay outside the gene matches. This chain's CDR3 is CSVEDRGTGVGYTF. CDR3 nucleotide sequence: TGCAGCGTTGAAGATCGGGGGACAGGGGTTGGCTACACCTTC.